This is a list of T cell receptor beta chains from one sample in a study of blood T cell repertoires in COVID-19. Clones were sequenced by immunoSEQ multiplex PCR, and TCRdb holds only the in-frame ones, with some missing. Found here are 52,000 or so clones, roughly 84% of them singletons; the top ten hold approximately 15%. The source material was peripheral blood. These receptors came from a man between 65 and 85 years old with active COVID-19. CDR3s include the opening cysteine and the closing phenylalanine or tryptophan. D genes are given only for firm matches.

J	V	D	CDR3
TRBJ2-5	TRBV5-4	TRBD2	CASSLVLAGGTETQYF
TRBJ1-1	TRBV27	-	CASSLGRYTEAFF
TRBJ1-1	TRBV19	-	CASSILQGNTEAFF
TRBJ1-1	TRBV27	-	CASSLSIGANTEAFF
TRBJ2-2	TRBV18	TRBD2	CASSPLAGVSTGELFF
TRBJ1-5	TRBV19	TRBD1	CASRGQNSNQPQHF
TRBJ2-1	TRBV7-2	-	CAAALGSRSNNEQFF
TRBJ2-1	TRBV5-1	TRBD1	CASSSGQGDVNEQFF
TRBJ2-3	TRBV5-8	-	CASKLSAQVETQYF
TRBJ1-3	TRBV20-1	-	CSASSRAAGNTIYF
TRBJ2-6	TRBV4-2	TRBD2	CASSQSSGRLSGANVLTF